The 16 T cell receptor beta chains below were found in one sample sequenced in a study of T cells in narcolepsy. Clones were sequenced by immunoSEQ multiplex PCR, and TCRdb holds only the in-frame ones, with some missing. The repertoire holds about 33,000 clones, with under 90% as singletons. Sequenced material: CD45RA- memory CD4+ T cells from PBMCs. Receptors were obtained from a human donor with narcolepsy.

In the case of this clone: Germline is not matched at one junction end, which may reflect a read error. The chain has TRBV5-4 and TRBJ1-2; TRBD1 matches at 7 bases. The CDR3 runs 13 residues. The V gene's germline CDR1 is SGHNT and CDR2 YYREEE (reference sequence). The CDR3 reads CASSQTGVYGYTF. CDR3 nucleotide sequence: TGCGCCAGCAGCCAAACAGGGGTCTATGGCTACACCTTC.

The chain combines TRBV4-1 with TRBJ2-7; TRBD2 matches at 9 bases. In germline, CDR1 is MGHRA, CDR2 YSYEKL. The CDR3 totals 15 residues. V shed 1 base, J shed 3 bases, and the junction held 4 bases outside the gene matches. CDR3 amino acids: CASSQGAAGGYEQYV. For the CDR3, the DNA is TGCGCCAGCAGCCAAGGGGCAGCGGGGGGCTACGAGCAGTACGTC.

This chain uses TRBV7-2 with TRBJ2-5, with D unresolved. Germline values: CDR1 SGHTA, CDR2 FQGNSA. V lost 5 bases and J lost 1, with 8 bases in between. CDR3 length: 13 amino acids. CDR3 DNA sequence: TGTGCCAGCAGCCGGGCCCCCCAAGAGACCCAGTACTTC. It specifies CASSRAPQETQYF.

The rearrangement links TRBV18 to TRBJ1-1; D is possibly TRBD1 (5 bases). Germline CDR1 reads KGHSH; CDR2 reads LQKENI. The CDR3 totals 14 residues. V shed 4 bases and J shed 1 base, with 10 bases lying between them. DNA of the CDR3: TGTGCCAGCTCACAGGGGAGGTCGAACACTGAAGCTTTCTTT. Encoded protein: CASSQGRSNTEAFF. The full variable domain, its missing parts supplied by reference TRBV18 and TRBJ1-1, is NAGVMQNPRHLVRRRGQEARLRCSPMKGHSHVYWYRQLPEEGLKFMVYLQKENIIDESGMPKERFSAEFPKEGPSILRIQQVVRGDSAAYFCASSQGRSNTEAFFGQGTRLTVV.

CDR3 protein: CASSQDWAGGEKLFF. For the CDR3, the DNA is TGCGCCAGCAGCCAAGATTGGGCAGGGGGTGAAAAACTGTTTTTT. The chain employs TRBV4-3 and TRBJ1-4, with 7 nucleotides matching TRBD1. Losses at the gene ends were 0 bases for V and 7 bases for J; bases not matched to a gene: 5. Germline assignment: CDR1 LGHNA and CDR2 YSLEER. This CDR3 is 15 amino acids long.

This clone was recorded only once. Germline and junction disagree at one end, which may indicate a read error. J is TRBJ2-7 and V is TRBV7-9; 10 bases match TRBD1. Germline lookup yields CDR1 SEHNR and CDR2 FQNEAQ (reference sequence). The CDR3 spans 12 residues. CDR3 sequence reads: CASSLDDRGRDF. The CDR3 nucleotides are TGTGCCAGCAGCTTAGACGACAGGGGGCGAGACTTC. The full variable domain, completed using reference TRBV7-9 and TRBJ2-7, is DTGVSQNPRHKITKRGQNVTFRCDPISEHNRLYWYRQTLGQGPEFLTYFQNEAQLEKSRLLSDRFSAERPKGSFSTLEIQRTEQGDSAMYLCASSLDDRGRDFGPGTRLTVT.

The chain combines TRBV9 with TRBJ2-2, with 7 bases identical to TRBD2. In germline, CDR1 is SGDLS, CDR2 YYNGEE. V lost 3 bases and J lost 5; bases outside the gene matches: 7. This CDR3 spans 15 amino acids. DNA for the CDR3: TGTGCCAGCAGCGCCCGGTGGGGGGGGACCGGGGAGCTGTTTTTT. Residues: CASSARWGGTGELFF.

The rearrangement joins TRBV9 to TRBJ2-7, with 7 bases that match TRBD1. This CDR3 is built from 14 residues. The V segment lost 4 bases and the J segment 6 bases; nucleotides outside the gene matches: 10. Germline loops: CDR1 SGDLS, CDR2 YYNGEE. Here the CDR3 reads CASSIRTGSREQYF. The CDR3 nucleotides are TGTGCCAGCAGCATAAGGACAGGTTCACGCGAGCAGTACTTC.

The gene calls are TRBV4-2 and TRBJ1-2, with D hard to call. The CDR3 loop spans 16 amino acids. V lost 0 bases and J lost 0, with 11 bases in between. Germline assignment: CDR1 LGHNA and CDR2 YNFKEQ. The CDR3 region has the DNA TGTGCCAGCAGCCAAGAGGCAGGTCGAGCTAACTATGGCTACACCTTC. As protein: CASSQEAGRANYGYTF.

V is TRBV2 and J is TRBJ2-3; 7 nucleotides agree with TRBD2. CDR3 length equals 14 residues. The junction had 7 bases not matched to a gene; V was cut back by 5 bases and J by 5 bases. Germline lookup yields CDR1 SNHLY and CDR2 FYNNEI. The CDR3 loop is CASSWTSWGDTQYF. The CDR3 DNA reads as TGTGCCAGCAGTTGGACTAGTTGGGGAGATACGCAGTATTTT.

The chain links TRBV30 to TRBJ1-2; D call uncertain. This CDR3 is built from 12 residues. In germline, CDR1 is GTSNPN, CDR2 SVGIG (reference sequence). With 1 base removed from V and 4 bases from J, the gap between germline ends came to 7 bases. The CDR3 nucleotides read TGTGCCTGGAGTGACAGCTCCTATGGCTACACCTTC. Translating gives CAWSDSSYGYTF.

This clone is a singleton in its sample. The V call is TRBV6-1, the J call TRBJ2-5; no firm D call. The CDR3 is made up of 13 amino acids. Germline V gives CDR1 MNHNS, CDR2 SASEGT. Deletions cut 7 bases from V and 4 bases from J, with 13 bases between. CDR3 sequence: CASTLNWAETQYF. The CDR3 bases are TGTGCCAGCACCCTAAATTGGGCAGAGACCCAGTACTTC.

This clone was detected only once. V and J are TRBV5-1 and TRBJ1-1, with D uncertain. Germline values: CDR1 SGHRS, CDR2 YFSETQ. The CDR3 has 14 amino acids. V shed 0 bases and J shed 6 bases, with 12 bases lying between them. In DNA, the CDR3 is TGCGCCAGCAGCTTGGATCTGGGATTGCCTGAAGCTTTCTTT. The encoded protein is CASSLDLGLPEAFF. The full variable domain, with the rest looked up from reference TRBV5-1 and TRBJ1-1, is KAGVTQTPRYLIKTRGQQVTLSCSPISGHRSVSWYQQTPGQGLQFLFEYFSETQRNKGNFPGRFSGRQFSNSRSEMNVSTLELGDSALYLCASSLDLGLPEAFFGQGTRLTVV.

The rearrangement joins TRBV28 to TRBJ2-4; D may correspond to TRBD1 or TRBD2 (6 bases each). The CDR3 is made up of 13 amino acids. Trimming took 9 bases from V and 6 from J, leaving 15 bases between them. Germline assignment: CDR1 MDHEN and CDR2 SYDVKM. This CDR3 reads CASGQGTVNIQYF. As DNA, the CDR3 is TGTGCCAGTGGGCAGGGGACTGTAAACATTCAGTACTTC.

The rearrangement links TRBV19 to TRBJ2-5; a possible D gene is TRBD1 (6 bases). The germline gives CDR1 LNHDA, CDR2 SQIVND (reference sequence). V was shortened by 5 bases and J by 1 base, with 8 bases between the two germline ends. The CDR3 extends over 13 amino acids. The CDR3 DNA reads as TGTGCCAGTAGTCCGACAGGCCAAGAGACCCAGTACTTC. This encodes CASSPTGQETQYF. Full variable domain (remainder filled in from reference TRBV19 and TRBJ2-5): DGGITQSPKYLFRKEGQNVTLSCEQNLNHDAMYWYRQDPGQGLRLIYYSQIVNDFQKGDIAEGYSVSREKKESFPLTVTSAQKNPTAFYLCASSPTGQETQYFGPGTRLLVL.

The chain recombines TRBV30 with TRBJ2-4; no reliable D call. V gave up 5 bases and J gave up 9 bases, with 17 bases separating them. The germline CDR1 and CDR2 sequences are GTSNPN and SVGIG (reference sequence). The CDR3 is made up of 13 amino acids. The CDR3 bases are TGTGCCTGGCGGGCAGGATCCTGGGGCATTCAGTACTTC. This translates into CAWRAGSWGIQYF. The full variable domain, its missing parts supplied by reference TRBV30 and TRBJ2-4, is SQTIHQWPATLVQPVGSPLSLECTVEGTSNPNLYWYRQAAGRGLQLLFYSVGIGQISSEVPQNLSASRPQDRQFILSSKKLLLSDSGFYLCAWRAGSWGIQYFGAGTRLSVL.